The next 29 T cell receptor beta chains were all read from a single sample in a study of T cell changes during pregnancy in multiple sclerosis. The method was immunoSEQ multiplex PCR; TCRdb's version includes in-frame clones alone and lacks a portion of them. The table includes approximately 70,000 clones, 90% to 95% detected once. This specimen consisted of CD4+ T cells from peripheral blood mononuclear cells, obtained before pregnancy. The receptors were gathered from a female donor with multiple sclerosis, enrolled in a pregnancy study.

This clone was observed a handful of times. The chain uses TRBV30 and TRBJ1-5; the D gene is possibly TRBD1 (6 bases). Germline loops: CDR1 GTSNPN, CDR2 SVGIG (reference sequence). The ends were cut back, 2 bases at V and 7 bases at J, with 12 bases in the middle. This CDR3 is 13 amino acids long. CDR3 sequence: CAWSPDRRQPQHF. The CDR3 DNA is TGTGCCTGGAGTCCGGACAGACGGCAGCCCCAGCATTTT.

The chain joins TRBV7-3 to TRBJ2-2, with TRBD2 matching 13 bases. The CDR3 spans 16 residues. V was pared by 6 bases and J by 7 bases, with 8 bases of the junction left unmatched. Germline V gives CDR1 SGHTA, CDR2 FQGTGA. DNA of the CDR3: TGTGCCAGCAGTACCGGGACTAGCGGGACAGGCGGGGAGCTGTTTTTT. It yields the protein CASSTGTSGTGGELFF.

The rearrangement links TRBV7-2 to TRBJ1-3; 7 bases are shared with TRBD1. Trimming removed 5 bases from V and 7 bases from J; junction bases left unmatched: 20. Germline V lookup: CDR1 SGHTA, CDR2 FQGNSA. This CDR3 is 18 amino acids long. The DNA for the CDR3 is TGTGCCAGCAGCCTACACTCGGCGACAGGGATAAAGAGGAACACCATATATTTT. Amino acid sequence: CASSLHSATGIKRNTIYF. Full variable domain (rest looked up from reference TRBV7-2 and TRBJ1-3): GAGVSQSPSNKVTEKGKDVELRCDPISGHTALYWYRQSLGQGLEFLIYFQGNSAPDKSGLPSDRFSAERTGGSVSTLTIQRTQQEDSAVYLCASSLHSATGIKRNTIYFGEGSWLTVV.

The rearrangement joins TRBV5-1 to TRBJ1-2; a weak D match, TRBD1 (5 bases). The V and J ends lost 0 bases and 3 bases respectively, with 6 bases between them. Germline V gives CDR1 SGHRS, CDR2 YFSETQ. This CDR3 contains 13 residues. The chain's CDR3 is CASSLATDYGYTF. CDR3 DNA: TGCGCCAGCAGCTTGGCGACAGACTATGGCTACACCTTC.

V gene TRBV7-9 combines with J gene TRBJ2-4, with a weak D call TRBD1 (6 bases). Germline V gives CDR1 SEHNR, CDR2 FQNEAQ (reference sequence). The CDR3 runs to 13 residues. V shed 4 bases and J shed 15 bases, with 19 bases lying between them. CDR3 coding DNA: TGTGCCAGCAGCTCCCTCGCTGCTGGACAGATGTACTTC. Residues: CASSSLAAGQMYF.

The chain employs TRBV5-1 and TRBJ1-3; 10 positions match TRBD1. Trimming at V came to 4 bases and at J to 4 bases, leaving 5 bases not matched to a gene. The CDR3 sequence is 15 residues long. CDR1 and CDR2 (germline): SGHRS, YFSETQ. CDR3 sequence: CASSRGTGDGNTIYF. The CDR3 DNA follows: TGCGCCAGCAGCCGAGGGACAGGGGACGGAAACACCATATATTTT.

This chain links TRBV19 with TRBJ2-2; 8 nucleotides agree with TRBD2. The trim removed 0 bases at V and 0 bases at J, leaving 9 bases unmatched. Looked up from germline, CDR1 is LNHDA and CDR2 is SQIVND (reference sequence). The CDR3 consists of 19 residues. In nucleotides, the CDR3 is TGTGCCAGTAGTATAGATGGGAGGAGCGGGGGCGCGAACACCGGGGAGCTGTTTTTT. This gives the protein CASSIDGRSGGANTGELFF.

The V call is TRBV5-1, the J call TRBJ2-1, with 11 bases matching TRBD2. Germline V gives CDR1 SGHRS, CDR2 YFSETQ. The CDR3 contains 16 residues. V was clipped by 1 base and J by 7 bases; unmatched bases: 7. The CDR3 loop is CASSLRLAGRGNEQFF. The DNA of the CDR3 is TGCGCCAGCAGCTTGCGACTAGCGGGGAGGGGTAATGAGCAGTTCTTC.

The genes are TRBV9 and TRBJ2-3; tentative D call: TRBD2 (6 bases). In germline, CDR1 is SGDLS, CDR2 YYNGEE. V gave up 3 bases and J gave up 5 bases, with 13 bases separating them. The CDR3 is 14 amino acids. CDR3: CASSGLAIGDTQYF. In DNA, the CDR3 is TGTGCCAGCAGCGGGCTAGCGATTGGAGATACGCAGTATTTT.

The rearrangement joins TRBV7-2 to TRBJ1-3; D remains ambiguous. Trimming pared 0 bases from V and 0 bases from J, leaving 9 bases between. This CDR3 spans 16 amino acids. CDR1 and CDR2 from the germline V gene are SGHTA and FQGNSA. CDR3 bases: TGTGCCAGCAGCTTAGCGCCAGGACTCTCTGGAAACACCATATATTTT. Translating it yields CASSLAPGLSGNTIYF.

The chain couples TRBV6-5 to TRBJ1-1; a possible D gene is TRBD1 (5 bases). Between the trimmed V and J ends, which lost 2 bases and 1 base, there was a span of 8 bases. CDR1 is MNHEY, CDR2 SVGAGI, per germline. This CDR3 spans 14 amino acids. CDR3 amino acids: CASSYTTGNTEAFF. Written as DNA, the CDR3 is TGTGCCAGCAGTTACACAACAGGGAACACTGAAGCTTTCTTT.

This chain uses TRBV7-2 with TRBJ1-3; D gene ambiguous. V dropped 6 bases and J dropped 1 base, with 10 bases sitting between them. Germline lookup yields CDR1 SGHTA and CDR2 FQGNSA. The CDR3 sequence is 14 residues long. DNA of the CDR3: TGTGCCAGCAGACCGGGTCGTTCTGGAAACACCATATATTTT. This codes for CASRPGRSGNTIYF.

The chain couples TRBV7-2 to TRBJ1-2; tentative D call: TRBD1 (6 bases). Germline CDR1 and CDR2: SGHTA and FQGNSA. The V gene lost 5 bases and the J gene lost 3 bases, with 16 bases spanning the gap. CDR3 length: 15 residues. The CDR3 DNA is TGTGCCAGCAGCATGTACCAGGGGATTGACTATGGCTACACCTTC. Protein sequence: CASSMYQGIDYGYTF.

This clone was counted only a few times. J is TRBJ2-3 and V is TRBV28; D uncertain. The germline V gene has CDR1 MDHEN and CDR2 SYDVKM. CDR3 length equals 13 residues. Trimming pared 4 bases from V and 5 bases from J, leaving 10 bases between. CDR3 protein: CASSSPPGDTQYF. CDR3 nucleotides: TGTGCCAGCAGTTCCCCACCAGGAGATACGCAGTATTTT.

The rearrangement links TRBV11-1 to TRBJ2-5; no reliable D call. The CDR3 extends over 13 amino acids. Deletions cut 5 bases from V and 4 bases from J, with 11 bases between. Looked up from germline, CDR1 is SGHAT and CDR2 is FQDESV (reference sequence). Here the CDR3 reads CASSPANGETQYF. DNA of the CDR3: TGTGCCAGCAGCCCCGCCAACGGAGAGACCCAGTACTTC.

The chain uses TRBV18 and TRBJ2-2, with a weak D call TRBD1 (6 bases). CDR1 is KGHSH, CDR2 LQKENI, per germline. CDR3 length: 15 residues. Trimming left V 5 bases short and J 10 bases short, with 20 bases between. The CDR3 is CASSNLGAGVLELFF. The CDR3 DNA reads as TGTGCCAGCTCAAACCTGGGGGCCGGGGTGTTGGAGCTGTTTTTT. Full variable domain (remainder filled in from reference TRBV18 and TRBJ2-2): NAGVMQNPRHLVRRRGQEARLRCSPMKGHSHVYWYRQLPEEGLKFMVYLQKENIIDESGMPKERFSAEFPKEGPSILRIQQVVRGDSAAYFCASSNLGAGVLELFFGEGSRLTVL.

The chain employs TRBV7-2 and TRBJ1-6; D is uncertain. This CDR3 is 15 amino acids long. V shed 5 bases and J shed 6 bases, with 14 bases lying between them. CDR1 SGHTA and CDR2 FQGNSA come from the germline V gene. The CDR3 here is CASSPNPTTNSPLHF. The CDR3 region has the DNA TGTGCCAGCAGCCCTAACCCGACAACTAATTCACCCCTCCACTTT. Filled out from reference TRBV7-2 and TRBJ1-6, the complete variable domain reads GAGVSQSPSNKVTEKGKDVELRCDPISGHTALYWYRQSLGQGLEFLIYFQGNSAPDKSGLPSDRFSAERTGGSVSTLTIQRTQQEDSAVYLCASSPNPTTNSPLHFGNGTRLTVT.

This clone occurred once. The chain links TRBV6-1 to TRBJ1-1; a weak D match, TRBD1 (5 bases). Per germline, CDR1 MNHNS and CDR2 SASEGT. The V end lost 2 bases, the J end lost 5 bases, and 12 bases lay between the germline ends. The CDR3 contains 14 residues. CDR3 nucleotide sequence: TGTGCCAGCAGTGAATTGGGGGGTCGGACTGAAGCTTTCTTT. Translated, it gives CASSELGGRTEAFF.

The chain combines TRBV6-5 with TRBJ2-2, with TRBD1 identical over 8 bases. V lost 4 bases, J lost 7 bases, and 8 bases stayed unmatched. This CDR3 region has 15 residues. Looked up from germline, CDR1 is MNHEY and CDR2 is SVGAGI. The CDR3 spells CASSWLGQGNGELFF. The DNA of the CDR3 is TGTGCCAGCAGTTGGCTCGGACAGGGAAACGGGGAGCTGTTTTTT.

CDR3 amino acids: CASSLLSTDTQYF. DNA of the CDR3: TGTGCCAGCAGCTTGTTGTCGACAGATACGCAGTATTTT. V usage is TRBV5-6 and J usage is TRBJ2-3; no definite D call. V lost 1 base, J lost 3 bases, and 6 bases lay in between. From germline, CDR1 is SGHDT and CDR2 YYEEEE. The CDR3 has 13 residues.

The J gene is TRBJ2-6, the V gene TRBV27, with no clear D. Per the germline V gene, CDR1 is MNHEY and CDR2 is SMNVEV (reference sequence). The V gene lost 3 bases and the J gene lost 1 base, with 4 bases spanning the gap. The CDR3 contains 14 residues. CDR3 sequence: CASSFSSGANVLTF. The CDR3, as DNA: TGTGCCAGCAGTTTTTCTTCTGGGGCCAACGTCCTGACTTTC.

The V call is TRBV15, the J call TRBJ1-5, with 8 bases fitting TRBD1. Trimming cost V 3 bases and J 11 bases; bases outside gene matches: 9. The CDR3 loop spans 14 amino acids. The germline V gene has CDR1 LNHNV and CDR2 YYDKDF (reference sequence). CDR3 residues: CATSRRDRDRSQHF. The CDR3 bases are TGTGCCACCAGCAGGCGAGACCGGGACAGGTCCCAGCATTTT.

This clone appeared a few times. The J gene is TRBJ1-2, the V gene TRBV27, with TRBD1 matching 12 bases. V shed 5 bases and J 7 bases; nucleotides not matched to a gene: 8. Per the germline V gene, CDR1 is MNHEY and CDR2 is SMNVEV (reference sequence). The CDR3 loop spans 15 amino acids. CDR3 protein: CASSPWDRGLVGYTF. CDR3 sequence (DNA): TGTGCCAGCAGTCCCTGGGACAGGGGGCTAGTTGGCTACACCTTC.

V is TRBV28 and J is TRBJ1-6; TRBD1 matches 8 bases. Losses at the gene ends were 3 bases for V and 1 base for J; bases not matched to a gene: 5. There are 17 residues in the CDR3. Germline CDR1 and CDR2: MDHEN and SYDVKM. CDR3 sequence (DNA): TGTGCCAGCAGTTTGTCAGGGGGCTTATCCTATAATTCACCCCTCCACTTT. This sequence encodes CASSLSGGLSYNSPLHF.

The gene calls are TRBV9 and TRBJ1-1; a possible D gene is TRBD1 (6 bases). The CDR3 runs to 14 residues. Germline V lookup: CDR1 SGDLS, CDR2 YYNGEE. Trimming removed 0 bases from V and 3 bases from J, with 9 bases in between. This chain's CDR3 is CASSVAGGHTEAFF. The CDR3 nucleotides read TGTGCCAGCAGCGTAGCGGGGGGGCACACTGAAGCTTTCTTT.

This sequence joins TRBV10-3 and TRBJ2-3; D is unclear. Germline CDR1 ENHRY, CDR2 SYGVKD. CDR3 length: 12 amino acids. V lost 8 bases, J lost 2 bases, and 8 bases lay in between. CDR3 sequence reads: CAIGHDTDTQYF. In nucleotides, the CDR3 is TGTGCCATCGGGCATGACACAGATACGCAGTATTTT.

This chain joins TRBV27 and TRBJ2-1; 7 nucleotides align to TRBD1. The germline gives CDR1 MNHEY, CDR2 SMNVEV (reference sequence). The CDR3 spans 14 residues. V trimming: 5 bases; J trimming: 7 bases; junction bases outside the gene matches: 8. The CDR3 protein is CASSPRDRGNEQFF. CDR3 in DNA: TGTGCCAGCAGTCCTCGGGACAGAGGGAATGAGCAGTTCTTC.

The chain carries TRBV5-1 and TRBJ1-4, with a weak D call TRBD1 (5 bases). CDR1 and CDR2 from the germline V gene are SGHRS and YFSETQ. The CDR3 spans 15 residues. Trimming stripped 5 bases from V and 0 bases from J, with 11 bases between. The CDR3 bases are TGCGCCAGCAGGGAGGGGAGCGCAACTAATGAAAAACTGTTTTTT. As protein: CASREGSATNEKLFF. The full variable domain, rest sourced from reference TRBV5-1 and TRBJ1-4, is KAGVTQTPRYLIKTRGQQVTLSCSPISGHRSVSWYQQTPGQGLQFLFEYFSETQRNKGNFPGRFSGRQFSNSRSEMNVSTLELGDSALYLCASREGSATNEKLFFGSGTQLSVL.

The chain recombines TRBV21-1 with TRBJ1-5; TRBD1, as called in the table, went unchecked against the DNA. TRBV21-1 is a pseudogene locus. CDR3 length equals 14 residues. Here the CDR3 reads CASSKGYGGMAQHF. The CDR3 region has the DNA TGTGCCAGCAGCAAAGGTTATGGGGGCATGGCCCAGCATTTT.